These 5 T cell receptor beta chains were sequenced from one sample in a study of blood T cell repertoires in COVID-19. Assay: immunoSEQ multiplex PCR; the TCRdb copy retains only in-frame clones and omits some. This sample carries over 250,000 clones, around 90% of them seen once, and the ten largest clones take 8% to 9.5%. Sequencing was carried out using PBMCs or T cells enriched from blood (not recorded which). The origin of the receptors is a woman under 30 who had recovered from COVID-19.

V is TRBV29-1 and J is TRBJ2-2, with 9 bases identical to TRBD1. This CDR3 contains 13 residues. Germline assignment: CDR1 SQVTM and CDR2 ANQGSEA. After removal of 2 bases from V and 8 bases from J, the junction contained 3 bases not matched to a gene. CDR3 residues: CSVERDRAGELFF. CDR3 nucleotides: TGCAGCGTTGAACGGGACAGGGCTGGGGAGCTGTTTTTT.

The chain links TRBV3-1 (or the pseudogene TRBV3-2) to TRBJ1-2, with TRBD1 identical over 8 bases. The CDR3 has 15 residues. The V gene end was trimmed by 2 bases and the J gene end by 7 bases; junction bases not matched to a gene: 9. The germline V gene encodes CDR1 LGHDT and CDR2 YNNKEL (reference sequence). The CDR3 protein is CASSQFSGTGAGYTF. As DNA, the CDR3 is TGTGCCAGCAGCCAATTTTCGGGGACAGGAGCTGGCTACACCTTC.

This chain's CDR3 is CASSPLQGANYGYTF. The CDR3 coding sequence is TGTGCCAGCTCACCACTTCAGGGTGCTAACTATGGCTACACCTTC. The gene calls are TRBV18 and TRBJ1-2, with D perhaps TRBD1 (5 bases). Germline V gene data show CDR1 as KGHSH and CDR2 as LQKENI. CDR3 length: 15 amino acids. V shed 1 base and J shed 0 bases, with 9 bases lying between them.

This chain joins TRBV7-8 and TRBJ1-3; D is uncertain. V was pared by 0 bases and J by 2 bases, with 11 bases between. The V gene's germline CDR1 is SGHVS and CDR2 FQNEAQ. CDR3 length: 16 residues. As DNA, the CDR3 is TGTGCCAGCAGCTTAGCGTTTGGAGGGACTGGAAACACCATATATTTT. Protein sequence: CASSLAFGGTGNTIYF.

The chain has TRBV25-1 and TRBJ2-1; tentative D call: TRBD1 (5 bases). There are 15 residues in the CDR3. Deletions cut 2 bases from V and 7 bases from J, with 15 bases between. Germline V lookup: CDR1 MGHDK, CDR2 SYGVNS. The DNA for the CDR3 is TGTGCCAGCAGTGAACAGGGTTCTGTCAGGAATGAGCAGTTCTTC. Translation: CASSEQGSVRNEQFF.